The rows below give T cell receptor beta chains drawn from one sample of a study of cytomegalovirus exposure and HLA in healthy donors. Libraries were prepared by immunoSEQ multiplex PCR; TCRdb keeps only in-frame clonotypes and omits some of them. Among about 90,000 clones, 70% to 75% were seen once, and the ten largest hold more than 15%. The sample comprised PBMCs. The receptors were gathered from a woman aged 18-29 years in good health and CMV-seropositive. The CDR3 runs from the conserved cysteine through the conserved F or W. Each record gives: clone size, J gene, D gene, V gene, CDR3 protein, CDR3 DNA. A D gene is named only where the DNA matches it firmly. Rows may omit the clone size; those that give it use once, few, many or a size class.

>-|TRBJ2-5|TRBD2|TRBV4-1
CASSQDGNSGLQETQYF
TGCGCCAGCAGCCAAGATGGAAATAGCGGGCTACAAGAGACCCAGTACTTC
>-|TRBJ1-5|-|TRBV5-5
CASSLRYSNQPQHF
TGTGCCAGCAGCTTACGCTATAGCAATCAGCCCCAGCATTTT
>-|TRBJ2-2|-|TRBV19
CASSIGNTGELFF
TGTGCCAGTAGTATCGGTAACACCGGGGAGCTGTTTTTT
>-|TRBJ2-2|TRBD2|TRBV6-6
CASSPELAGVGELFF
TGTGCCAGCAGCCCCGAGCTAGCGGGCGTCGGGGAGCTGTTTTTT
>-|TRBJ2-1|-|TRBV29-1
CSATPGNEQFF
TGCAGCGCGACCCCGGGGAATGAGCAGTTCTTC
>-|TRBJ2-7|TRBD1|TRBV7-9
CASRQTGPTYEQYF
TGTGCCAGCAGGCAGACAGGGCCAACCTACGAGCAGTACTTC
>-|TRBJ1-1|-|TRBV28
CASSLDGSLNTEAFF
TGTGCCAGCAGTTTAGATGGCAGTCTCAACACTGAAGCTTTCTTT
>-|TRBJ1-3|TRBD1|TRBV19
CASSTDRARSGNTIYF
TGTGCCAGTAGTACGGACAGGGCCCGATCTGGAAACACCATATATTTT
>once|TRBJ1-5|-|TRBV2
CASSEERDQPQHF
TGTGCCAGCAGTGAAGAACGGGATCAGCCCCAGCATTTT
>few|TRBJ2-1|-|TRBV6-5
CASSYDWRSSYNEQFF
TGTGCCAGCAGTTACGATTGGCGGAGCTCCTACAATGAGCAGTTCTTC
>-|TRBJ2-7|-|TRBV15
CATSRGRATYEQYF
TGTGCCACCAGCAGAGGGAGGGCCACCTACGAGCAGTACTTC
>few|TRBJ2-5|TRBD2|TRBV13
CASSPRSAGGRVGQYF
TGTGCCAGCAGCCCTCGCTCAGCGGGAGGCAGGGTGGGCCAGTACTTC
>-|TRBJ1-4|-|TRBV18
CASSPPEVTNEKLFF
TGTGCCAGCTCACCTCCGGAGGTAACTAATGAAAAACTGTTTTTT
>few|TRBJ1-1|-|TRBV6-1
CAKFGGGSITEAFF
TGTGCCAAATTCGGGGGGGGATCGATTACTGAAGCTTTCTTT
>-|TRBJ2-7|-|TRBV28
CASTVTSLHEQYF
TGTGCCAGCACCGTCACTAGTCTCCACGAGCAGTACTTC
>-|TRBJ2-4|-|TRBV4-2
CASSQETPGVEQYF
TGTGCCAGCAGCCAAGAAACCCCGGGGGTGGAGCAGTACTTC
>-|TRBJ1-1|-|TRBV18
CASSTRGTEAFF
TGTGCCAGCTCAACCAGGGGAACTGAAGCTTTCTTT
>-|TRBJ2-1|-|TRBV6-6
CASSEGAIEQFF
TGTGCCAGCAGCGAAGGAGCTATTGAGCAGTTCTTC
>few|TRBJ2-2|-|TRBV6-5
CASRPDGVPGELFF
TGTGCCAGCAGACCGGACGGGGTCCCCGGGGAGCTGTTTTTT
>-|TRBJ2-3|TRBD2|TRBV7-2
CASSLTSGRVDDTQYF
TGTGCCAGCAGCCTGACTAGCGGGCGGGTGGATGATACGCAGTATTTT
>-|TRBJ2-7|TRBD2|TRBV9
CASSVGTSGSYEQYF
TGTGCCAGCAGCGTAGGGACTAGCGGCTCCTACGAGCAGTACTTC
>-|TRBJ1-5|TRBD1|TRBV6-1
CASSVTGAHQPQHF
TGTGCCAGCAGCGTAACAGGGGCGCATCAGCCCCAGCATTTT
>-|TRBJ2-1|TRBD1|TRBV7-9
CASSPPGQSHNEQFF
TGTGCCAGCAGCCCCCCGGGACAGAGTCACAATGAGCAGTTCTTC
>-|TRBJ1-5|-|TRBV27
CASRGQPNQPQHF
TGTGCCAGCAGAGGACAGCCCAATCAGCCCCAGCATTTT
>few|TRBJ2-7|TRBD1|TRBV6-4
CASSVDRDSYEQYF
TGTGCCAGCAGCGTGGACAGGGACTCCTACGAGCAGTACTTC
>-|TRBJ1-6|-|TRBV9
CASSRSLGGTSPLHF
TGTGCCAGCAGCCGTAGTTTGGGGGGGACTTCACCCCTCCACTTT
>-|TRBJ1-2|-|TRBV7-3
CASSAATGYGYTF
TGTGCCAGCAGCGCCGCGACAGGCTATGGCTACACCTTC